What follows describes a single T cell receptor (beta chain). The sample comes from a study of blood T cell repertoires in COVID-19. Study-wide background: Acute and convalescent COVID-19 samples came from the United States, Italy and Spain.

TCRdb keeps only in-frame clones here, not all; method: immunoSEQ multiplex PCR. The sample has over 120,000 clones; 80% are singletons. V was cut by 5 bases and J by 0 bases, with 15 bases left in between. CDR3 length: 15 amino acids. Germline CDR1 reads SGHNT; CDR2 reads YYREEE (reference sequence). The chain has TRBV5-4 and TRBJ2-7, with a tentative D call TRBD2 (5 bases). Sequencing was performed on peripheral blood. This clonotype was obtained from a man aged 70 or older who had recovered from COVID-19. Written as DNA, the CDR3 is TGTGCCAGCAGTTCCCTCGGGGATAGCTCCTACGAGCAGTACTTC. The encoded protein is CASSSLGDSSYEQYF.